Each of the 9 T cell receptor beta chains below was sequenced from the same sample in a study of molecular identifiers for immune sequencing clone quantification. TCRdb itself ran the PCR reads through MiXCR, one entry per CDR3 protein. The sample lists 550,000 to 750,000 distinct CDR3 sequences, around 20% occurring once. Specimen: naive CD8+ T cells from blood, with Jurkat cell RNA spiked in. Subset defined: FACS-sorted CD8+CD4-CCR7+CD45RA+ naive T cells. The origin of the receptors is a human donor in good health. Some libraries in this study had Jurkat cell RNA spiked in.

This clonotype has a count of ten or more. V gene TRBV13 combines with J gene TRBJ2-3; 7 bases line up with TRBD2. Losses at the gene ends were 5 bases for V and 5 bases for J; bases not matched to a gene: 7. The CDR3 is made up of 14 amino acids. CDR1 is PRHDT and CDR2 is FYEKMQ in the germline V gene (reference sequence). This chain's CDR3 is CASSLGLGVDTQYF. In DNA, the CDR3 is TGTGCCAGCAGCCTCGGACTAGGGGTAGATACGCAGTATTTT.

This clonotype came up a few times. The chain recombines TRBV12-3 or TRBV12-4 with TRBJ1-5; D uncertain. This CDR3 is 13 amino acids long. V gave up 0 bases and J gave up 4 bases, with 4 bases separating them. The DNA of the CDR3 is TGTGCCAGCAGTTTAGCGATTAATCAGCCCCAGCATTTT. Protein product: CASSLAINQPQHF.

With respect to this clonotype: Just one base apart from a much larger clone, this may be a read error. The chain combines TRBV6-2 or TRBV6-3 with TRBJ2-1; 8 bases line up with TRBD2. The V segment lost 7 bases and the J segment 8 bases; nucleotides outside the gene matches: 7. This CDR3 region has 13 residues. Germline assignment: CDR1 MNHEY and CDR2 SVGEGT. For the CDR3, the DNA is TGTGCCAGCATTATAGCGGGGAGGCATGAGCAGTTCTTC. Protein product: CASIIAGRHEQFF.

This clonotype was observed at least ten times. The chain has TRBV7-9 and TRBJ2-7, with no clear D. V shed 2 bases and J shed 4 bases, with 9 bases lying between them. This CDR3 comprises 13 residues. CDR1 SEHNR and CDR2 FQNEAQ come from the germline V gene (reference sequence). The CDR3 nucleotides read TGTGCCAGCAGCTTACCGGACCGGTACGAGCAGTACTTC. Its protein is CASSLPDRYEQYF.

This clonotype showed up many times. The CDR3 spells CASSTTGSTYEQYF. The CDR3 DNA sequence: TGTGCCAGCAGTACCACCGGGTCGACCTACGAGCAGTACTTC. V is TRBV27 and J is TRBJ2-7, with no clear D. V was cut by 5 bases and J by 2 bases, with 13 bases left in between. This CDR3 has 14 residues. Germline loops: CDR1 MNHEY, CDR2 SMNVEV (reference sequence).

Many counts were recorded for this clonotype. The chain joins TRBV6-6 to TRBJ2-5, with TRBD2 matching over 10 bases. The CDR3 contains 15 residues. CDR1 and CDR2 from the germline V gene are MNHNY and SVGAGI (reference sequence). V lost 4 bases to trimming and J lost 4 bases; unmatched junction nucleotides: 6. CDR3 sequence (DNA): TGTGCCAGCAGTTCGAGCGGGGGGGCCCCAGAGACCCAGTACTTC. It encodes CASSSSGGAPETQYF.

This chain joins TRBV12-2 and TRBJ1-5. TRBV12-2 is tagged as a pseudogene. The CDR3 is 13 residues long. CDR3 region: CASRQRSNQPQHF. CDR3 nucleotides: TGTGCAAGTCGCCAGCGGAGCAATCAGCCCCAGCATTTT.

This rearrangement joins TRBV6-1 to TRBJ2-7; D is undetermined. From germline, CDR1 is MNHNS and CDR2 SASEGT. This CDR3 has 13 residues. V dropped 4 bases and J dropped 3 bases, with 10 bases sitting between them. The DNA for the CDR3 is TGTGCCAGCAGTGCGGCATCGGGCTACGAGCAGTACTTC. Residues: CASSAASGYEQYF.

This clonotype was found a few times. The V call is TRBV6-2 or TRBV6-3, the J call TRBJ2-1, with TRBD2 identical over 9 bases. Germline CDR1 is MNHEY and CDR2 is SVGEGT. The CDR3 covers 15 residues. V was clipped by 2 bases and J by 9 bases; unmatched bases: 8. DNA of the CDR3: TGTGCCAGCAGTTACGGCCGGGGCGGGGGGGTTGAGCAGTTCTTC. This codes for CASSYGRGGGVEQFF.